This T cell receptor (beta chain) is drawn from a study of radiation and T cells in renal cell carcinoma. The study, taken as a whole, reports: In nephrectomy-only tumors, top 100 clonotypes averaged approximately 40%, versus 54% irradiated. Dominant CDR3 motifs were more common in irradiated tumors than controls.

Data came from immunoSEQ multiplex PCR; TCRdb stores just in-frame clones and leaves some out. The sample has about 22,000 clones, 40% to 55% seen once. Specified treatment: 15 Gy SBRT to primary tumor, nephrectomy 4 weeks later. Nephrectomy followed 15 Gy stereotactic body radiation by 4 weeks. V lost 5 bases and J 5 bases, leaving 12 bases between the germline ends. Germline assignment: CDR1 SGHAT and CDR2 FQNNGV. CDR3 size: 13 residues. This clone showed up just a few times. Its antigen is undetermined. The sample consisted of tumor tissue, taken from a patient whose treatment included radiotherapy and nephrectomy. The V call is TRBV11-2, the J call TRBJ2-5; a weak D match, TRBD1 (5 bases). The sequence derives from a woman aged 45-59 years with renal cell carcinoma. Written as DNA, the CDR3 is TGTGCCAGCAGCCCCCGGAACAGGGAGACCCAGTACTTC. Protein: CASSPRNRETQYF.